The 18 T cell receptor beta chains below were found in one sample sequenced in a study of identical twins. TCRdb ran MiXCR on the 5' RACE reads and lists one entry per CDR3 protein. Of more than 400,000 distinct CDR3 sequences detected, over 12% appear once; the ten largest clones hold roughly 0.44%. A further study also used this sample, focusing on yellow fever vaccine responses in identical twins.

Sequences were obtained from CD4+ T cells sorted from blood. Every receptor here comes from a woman under 30 in good health.

This rearrangement joins TRBV20-1 to TRBJ2-7, with 8 bases matching TRBD2. The CDR3 runs to 14 residues. The V and J ends lost 5 bases and 0 bases, in that order; junction bases with no gene match: 6. CDR1 and CDR2 from the germline V gene are DFQATT and SNEGSKA (reference sequence). The CDR3 spells CSAYKRGRSYEQYF. As DNA, the CDR3 is TGCAGTGCTTACAAGCGGGGGCGCTCCTACGAGCAGTACTTC.

The chain has TRBV7-9 and TRBJ2-1, with D uncertain. Germline CDR1 SEHNR, CDR2 FQNEAQ (reference sequence). The CDR3 sequence is 11 residues long. The V end lost 5 bases, the J end lost 10 bases, and 9 bases lay between the germline ends. The CDR3 coding sequence is TGTGCCAGCAGCCCCCAGAAGGAGCAGTTCTTC. Translated, it gives CASSPQKEQFF.

This clonotype was seen a few times. The V gene is TRBV7-8, the J gene TRBJ2-1; possible D gene TRBD2, 6 bases. Trimming removed 2 bases at V and 8 bases at J, with 13 bases between. Per germline, CDR1 SGHVS and CDR2 FQNEAQ. The CDR3 has 14 residues. Written as DNA, the CDR3 is TGTGCCAGCAGCTTATTGATAGCGGTTGATGAGCAGTTCTTC. It specifies CASSLLIAVDEQFF.

The rearrangement links TRBV12-3 or TRBV12-4 to TRBJ2-1, with unresolved D. The V end lost 4 bases, the J end lost 12 bases, and 13 bases lay between the germline ends. The CDR3 sequence is 12 residues long. CDR3: CASSSLPLGQFF. The CDR3 DNA reads TGTGCCAGCAGTTCCCTCCCTTTAGGGCAGTTCTTC.

This clonotype was observed many times. The genes are TRBV20-1 and TRBJ2-7, with 12 bases that match TRBD2. The CDR3 contains 16 residues. Germline loops: CDR1 DFQATT, CDR2 SNEGSKA (reference sequence). V lost 0 bases to trimming and J lost 3 bases; unmatched junction nucleotides: 6. DNA for the CDR3: TGCAGTGCTAGAGACCCTAAGGGACTAGCGGGCTACGAGCAGTACTTC. Translated, it gives CSARDPKGLAGYEQYF.

The sample holds many counts of this clonotype. This rearrangement joins TRBV9 to TRBJ2-3, with 10 bases lining up with TRBD2. The germline V gene has CDR1 SGDLS and CDR2 YYNGEE. This CDR3 contains 19 residues. J lost 1 base, V lost 0 bases, and 11 bases had no gene match. CDR3 protein: CASSVGPSGGLWGTDTQYF. The CDR3 nucleotides are TGTGCCAGCAGCGTAGGCCCTAGCGGGGGCCTGTGGGGCACAGATACGCAGTATTTT.

On this clonotype: The junction does not match germline at one end; this may be a read error. The V and J genes are TRBV12-3 or TRBV12-4 and TRBJ2-1; TRBD2 matches 11 bases. The CDR3 is made up of 14 amino acids. CDR3 residues: CASSDRLAGNDQFF. The CDR3 coding sequence is TGTGCCAGCAGTGATCGACTAGCGGGAAATGATCAGTTCTTC.

The CDR3 protein is CASSPRVTMNTEAFF. In DNA, the CDR3 is TGCGCCAGCAGCCCCAGGGTCACTATGAACACTGAAGCTTTCTTT. The chain employs TRBV4-1 and TRBJ1-1, with a possible D match to TRBD1 (5 bases). The CDR3 is 15 amino acids. V lost 4 bases to trimming and J lost 0 bases, with 12 bases between them. Germline V lookup: CDR1 MGHRA, CDR2 YSYEKL.

This clonotype came up a few times. The chain is built from TRBV2 and TRBJ2-1; 10 positions agree with TRBD1. CDR1 and CDR2 from the germline V gene are SNHLY and FYNNEI. V gave up 5 bases and J gave up 9 bases; unmatched junction bases: 4. There are 13 residues in the CDR3. The CDR3 protein is CASSRQGAGEQFF. Written as DNA, the CDR3 is TGTGCCAGCAGTAGACAGGGGGCGGGTGAGCAGTTCTTC. The full variable domain, with the rest looked up from reference TRBV2 and TRBJ2-1, is EPEVTQTPSHQVTQMGQEVILRCVPISNHLYFYWYRQILGQKVEFLVSFYNNEISEKSEIFDDQFSVERPDGSNFTLKIRSTKLEDSAMYFCASSRQGAGEQFFGPGTRLTVL.

This clonotype turned up a few times. The V gene is TRBV6-5, the J gene TRBJ2-3, with D hard to call. Trimming pared 1 base from V and 0 bases from J, leaving 8 bases between. CDR3 length: 15 amino acids. Germline loops: CDR1 MNHEY, CDR2 SVGAGI. The CDR3 loop reads CASSYYGRSTDTQYF. CDR3 bases: TGTGCCAGCAGTTACTACGGACGGAGCACAGATACGCAGTATTTT.

This clonotype was picked up a small number of times. V and J are TRBV10-3 and TRBJ2-5; D perhaps matches TRBD2 (7 bases). There are 14 residues in the CDR3. Germline loops: CDR1 ENHRY, CDR2 SYGVKD. V was shortened by 6 bases and J by 2 bases, with 13 bases between the two germline ends. The CDR3 DNA is TGTGCCATCAGACAGGGAGCGGGGCAAGAGACCCAGTACTTC. Protein sequence: CAIRQGAGQETQYF.

The rearrangement links TRBV29-1 to TRBJ2-3; 9 nucleotides agree with TRBD2. The CDR3 sequence is 15 residues long. Per germline, CDR1 SQVTM and CDR2 ANQGSEA. Trimming at V came to 7 bases and at J to 7 bases, leaving 15 bases not matched to a gene. The CDR3 region is CSAPSAGGRGYTQYF. In nucleotides, the CDR3 is TGCAGCGCCCCATCGGCAGGCGGGAGGGGGTATACGCAGTATTTT.

This clonotype was counted once. The rearrangement joins TRBV3-1 to TRBJ2-2, with 14 bases that match TRBD2. Germline values: CDR1 LGHDT, CDR2 YNNKEL (reference sequence). The CDR3 length is 17 residues. V was clipped by 1 base and J by 6 bases; unmatched bases: 4. Here the CDR3 reads CASSQVPGLAGAGELFF. The CDR3 nucleotides are TGTGCCAGCAGCCAAGTCCCGGGACTAGCGGGAGCCGGGGAGCTGTTTTTT.

The CDR3 is CASSLAKGYEQYF. DNA of the CDR3: TGTGCCAGCAGCTTAGCTAAGGGCTACGAGCAGTACTTC. The chain couples TRBV7-6 to TRBJ2-7; D gene ambiguous. The CDR3 has 13 residues. In germline, CDR1 is SGHVS, CDR2 FNYEAQ. V was trimmed by 0 bases and J by 3 bases, leaving 6 bases between them.

The chain has TRBV5-1 and TRBJ2-4, with 9 bases matching TRBD1. Trimming removed 4 bases from V and 1 base from J; junction bases left unmatched: 6. CDR1 SGHRS and CDR2 YFSETQ come from the germline V gene. The CDR3 spans 16 residues. CDR3 sequence (DNA): TGCGCCAGCAGCGAGGGACAGGGTATGGCCAAAAACATTCAGTACTTC. It encodes CASSEGQGMAKNIQYF.

The CDR3 nucleotides are TGTGCCAGCAACTACAGGGACTATAATTCACCCCTCCACTTT. Protein sequence: CASNYRDYNSPLHF. The chain uses TRBV5-6 and TRBJ1-6, with D possibly matching TRBD1 (6 bases). Germline CDR1 SGHDT, CDR2 YYEEEE. With 6 bases removed from V and 3 bases from J, the gap between germline ends came to 10 bases. The CDR3 runs 14 residues.

In DNA, the CDR3 is TGCGCCAGCAGTGGGGTTTCGGGACAGGGGAGTCATACGCAGTATTTT. It codes for CASSGVSGQGSHTQYF. The chain uses TRBV5-1 and TRBJ2-3; TRBD1 matches 10 bases. V shed 5 bases and J 7 bases; nucleotides not matched to a gene: 13. The CDR3 has 16 amino acids. Germline assignment: CDR1 SGHRS and CDR2 YFSETQ. The variable domain in full, with the rest retrieved from reference TRBV5-1 and TRBJ2-3, is KAGVTQTPRYLIKTRGQQVTLSCSPISGHRSVSWYQQTPGQGLQFLFEYFSETQRNKGNFPGRFSGRQFSNSRSEMNVSTLELGDSALYLCASSGVSGQGSHTQYFGPGTRLTVL.

The chain links TRBV18 to TRBJ2-2, with D perhaps matching TRBD2 (6 bases). This CDR3 is 16 amino acids long. The V and J ends lost 3 bases and 3 bases respectively, with 14 bases between them. In germline, CDR1 is KGHSH, CDR2 LQKENI. The CDR3 spells CASSPRGGGHTGELFF. The CDR3 coding sequence is TGTGCCAGCTCACCTCGGGGCGGAGGGCACACCGGGGAGCTGTTTTTT.